This TCR beta chain appears in the sequencing data of a study of blood T cell repertoires in COVID-19. Overall study: Some COVID-19 samples were acute and others convalescent; all came from the United States, Italy and Spain. T cells, B-cell-depleted T cells, or PBMCs provided the cDNA or gDNA that served as material.

Original data processing: Amplification with reference gene primers provided the estimates of nucleated cell counts. Clones were read by immunoSEQ multiplex PCR, and TCRdb kept only the in-frame ones, dropping some. Clonal size and the V and J genes are those of that table, whereas D and trimming came from the DNA. The data contain over 150,000 clones, about 80% of them singletons. The CDR3 loop spans 14 amino acids. Per the germline V gene, CDR1 is LNHNV and CDR2 is YYDKDF (reference sequence). The V and J ends lost 3 bases and 2 bases respectively, with 10 bases between them. Source material: peripheral blood. The gene calls are TRBV15 and TRBJ1-2, with D uncertain. This TCR was recovered from an older woman with acute or convalescent COVID-19. This chain's CDR3 is CATSRGDGNYGYTF. The CDR3 nucleotides read TGTGCCACCAGCAGGGGAGACGGCAACTATGGCTACACCTTC. Full variable domain (missing parts from reference TRBV15 and TRBJ1-2): DAMVIQNPRYQVTQFGKPVTLSCSQTLNHNVMYWYQQKSSQAPKLLFHYYDKDFNNEADTPDNFQSRRPNTSFCFLDIRSPGLGDTAMYLCATSRGDGNYGYTFGSGTRLTVV.